The 11 T cell receptor beta chains listed next were all sequenced from one sample in a study of radiotherapy plus CTLA-4 blockade in lung cancer. Sequencing was performed with immunoSEQ multiplex PCR; in TCRdb, only in-frame clones are kept and a portion is missing. This sample has more than 95,000 clones, with 65% to 75% found just once. The sample in question was peripheral blood, obtained from a patient treated with radiotherapy plus ipilimumab. Receptors originate from a human donor with non-small cell lung cancer who had a partial response to radiotherapy plus ipilimumab. Some clones in this sample may be carry-over from other donors' samples.

The J gene is TRBJ1-5, the V gene TRBV28; D is perhaps TRBD1 (5 bases). The length of the CDR3 is 19 residues. V was trimmed by 6 bases and J by 0 bases, leaving 24 bases between them. CDR1 is MDHEN and CDR2 is SYDVKM in the germline V gene. CDR3 sequence reads: CASRGIGRAASYSNQPQHF. The DNA of the CDR3 is TGTGCCAGCAGGGGGATCGGCAGGGCAGCTTCCTATAGCAATCAGCCCCAGCATTTT.

This clone was seen once. The V gene is TRBV5-1, the J gene TRBJ2-2; 9 nucleotides line up with TRBD2. The germline V gene has CDR1 SGHRS and CDR2 YFSETQ. CDR3 size: 14 residues. V was pared by 5 bases and J by 4 bases, with 3 bases of the junction left unmatched. CDR3 nucleotide sequence: TGCGCCAGCAGGATTAGCGGGGGCACCGGGGAGCTGTTTTTT. Amino acid sequence: CASRISGGTGELFF.

This clone was seen only a few times. Other nucleotide sequences in the sample specify the same CDR3. The gene calls are TRBV7-3 and TRBJ2-1; perhaps TRBD2 as D (5 bases). The CDR3 is 15 residues long. Trimming took 6 bases from V and 0 from J, leaving 12 bases between them. Germline CDR1 and CDR2: SGHTA and FQGTGA. CDR3 loop: CASSSTGSSYNEQFF. CDR3 bases: TGTGCCAGCAGTTCCACGGGGAGCTCCTACAATGAGCAGTTCTTC. Full variable domain (outside the CDR3, taken from reference TRBV7-3 and TRBJ2-1): GAGVSQTPSNKVTEKGKYVELRCDPISGHTALYWYRQSLGQGPEFLIYFQGTGAADDSGLPNDRFFAVRPEGSVSTLKIQRTERGDSAVYLCASSSTGSSYNEQFFGPGTRLTVL.

The J gene is TRBJ1-4, the V gene TRBV28, with 9 bases fitting TRBD1. Germline V lookup: CDR1 MDHEN, CDR2 SYDVKM. V lost 3 bases, J lost 7 bases, and 12 bases stayed unmatched. The CDR3 length is 17 residues. The CDR3 DNA follows: TGTGCCAGCAGTTTCCAAACCGGGGACAGGGCCGGTGAAAAACTGTTTTTT. It codes for CASSFQTGDRAGEKLFF.

The chain joins TRBV6-5 to TRBJ2-7; the D gene is possibly TRBD1 (6 bases). Germline values: CDR1 MNHEY, CDR2 SVGAGI. V lost 10 bases, J lost 4 bases, and 20 bases lay in between. CDR3 length equals 14 residues. The CDR3 reads CATRLDFTGYEQYF. CDR3 nucleotide sequence: TGTGCCACCCGACTCGATTTTACAGGGTACGAGCAGTACTTC.

The V gene is TRBV11-3, the J gene TRBJ2-3; a weak D match, TRBD1 (5 bases). V lost 2 bases to trimming and J lost 2 bases, with 11 bases between them. The CDR3 covers 15 residues. Germline lookup yields CDR1 SGHNT and CDR2 YENEEA. The DNA for the CDR3 is TGTGCCAGCAGCTTAAGGGGCTACTCCACAGATACGCAGTATTTT. This sequence encodes CASSLRGYSTDTQYF.

This chain links TRBV5-1 with TRBJ2-3; 8 nucleotides match TRBD1. Germline CDR1 reads SGHRS; CDR2 reads YFSETQ. The CDR3 runs to 15 residues. The V gene end was trimmed by 4 bases and the J gene end by 1 base; junction bases not matched to a gene: 5. The CDR3 loop reads CASSAPGQGTDTQYF. DNA for the CDR3: TGCGCCAGCAGCGCACCGGGACAGGGCACAGATACGCAGTATTTT.

The rearrangement joins TRBV10-2 to TRBJ2-7, with D perhaps matching TRBD2 (6 bases). CDR1 is WSHSY and CDR2 is SAAADI in the germline V gene. The V and J ends lost 7 bases and 3 bases respectively, with 13 bases between them. This CDR3 has 13 residues. The CDR3 DNA reads TGCGCCAGCAAAAACGGGGGAATCTACGAGCAGTACTTC. This encodes CASKNGGIYEQYF.

This clone has more than one count but fewer than ten. This rearrangement joins TRBV6-1 to TRBJ2-1; 13 bases line up with TRBD2. Trimming at V came to 6 bases and at J to 9 bases, leaving 5 bases not matched to a gene. This CDR3 has 14 amino acids. Germline V gene sequence: CDR1 MNHNS, CDR2 SASEGT. The CDR3 DNA reads as TGTGCCAGCAGAACTAGCGGGGGGGCCAGTGAGCAGTTCTTC. Translation gives CASRTSGGASEQFF.

The chain has TRBV13 and TRBJ2-7; D is ambiguous. This CDR3 is built from 14 residues. The germline gives CDR1 PRHDT, CDR2 FYEKMQ (reference sequence). The ends were cut back, 4 bases at V and 4 bases at J, with 14 bases in the middle. DNA of the CDR3: TGTGCCAGCAGCTCCGGGTCGCTTGCATACGAGCAGTACTTC. Translation: CASSSGSLAYEQYF.

V is TRBV20-1 and J is TRBJ2-3; unclear D gene. V was cut by 1 base and J by 11 bases, with 7 bases left in between. The CDR3 is 10 amino acids. In germline, CDR1 is DFQATT, CDR2 SNEGSKA (reference sequence). CDR3 DNA sequence: TGCAGTGCTAGAGCCTTCGTGCAGTATTTT. Its translation: CSARAFVQYF.